The next 26 T cell receptor beta chains were all read from a single sample in a study of immune heterogeneity within non-small cell lung tumors. TCR beta CDR3 was amplified by multiplex PCR using 32 V and 13 J primers. TCRdb redid the calling of the multiplex PCR reads with MiXCR, one entry per CDR3 protein. The table shows roughly 4,700 distinct CDR3 sequences, with 25% to 40% occurring only once. TCRs were amplified from about 620 ng gDNA of bulk tumor per sample. Surgery yielded several widely spaced biopsies per primary tumor. Untreated, newly diagnosed non-small cell lung cancer patients underwent curative surgery. The sample taken for sequencing was lung tumor tissue. Receptor source: a woman in her 50s with non-small cell lung cancer.

Judged by abundance, this clonotype is medium-sized. Compared with germline, one end of the junction differs, possibly owing to a read error. The chain couples TRBV19 to TRBJ2-4, with a tentative D call TRBD1 (6 bases). Germline loops: CDR1 LNHDA, CDR2 SQIVND (reference sequence). The CDR3 totals 14 residues. CDR3 sequence reads: CASRPRGAQVGAAF. The CDR3 nucleotides read TGTGCCAGTAGGCCCCGGGGAGCTCAGGTGGGGGCAGCCTTC.

The rearrangement uses TRBV20-1 and TRBJ2-7, with 7 bases lining up with TRBD2. The CDR3 is 15 amino acids. Germline CDR1 and CDR2: DFQATT and SNEGSKA (reference sequence). Losses at the gene ends were 4 bases for V and 0 bases for J; bases not matched to a gene: 9. The CDR3 protein is CSAIVSGASSYEQYF. The CDR3 DNA reads as TGCAGTGCTATAGTGAGCGGGGCTAGCTCCTACGAGCAGTACTTC.

By frequency in the sample, this clonotype is medium-sized (0.01 to 0.1%). This chain joins TRBV6-1 and TRBJ2-1, with 10 bases matching TRBD1. J gave up 8 bases and V 6 bases, and 10 bases lay outside the gene matches. The CDR3 length is 15 residues. CDR1 MNHNS and CDR2 SASEGT come from the germline V gene. CDR3 sequence (DNA): TGTGCCAGCAGGCAGACAGGGGGCTTGTCCCATGAGCAGTTCTTC. This encodes CASRQTGGLSHEQFF.

The chain recombines TRBV19 with TRBJ1-5; a possible D gene is TRBD1 (6 bases). V dropped 10 bases and J dropped 2 bases, with 15 bases sitting between them. The CDR3 is 14 amino acids. CDR1 and CDR2 (germline): LNHDA, SQIVND (reference sequence). This CDR3 is CATRGKVGNQPQHF. As DNA, the CDR3 is TGTGCCACCAGGGGAAAGGTAGGCAATCAGCCCCAGCATTTT.

The chain recombines TRBV29-1 with TRBJ2-1, with 11 bases identical to TRBD2. Trimming at V came to 7 bases and at J to 8 bases, leaving 10 bases not matched to a gene. The CDR3 spans 14 residues. Germline values: CDR1 SQVTM, CDR2 ANQGSEA. This CDR3 is CSAATSGRGDEQFF. For the CDR3, the DNA is TGCAGCGCCGCCACTAGCGGGAGAGGCGATGAGCAGTTCTTC.

As for this clonotype: A much larger clonotype is one base distant, so this may be a read error. V and J are TRBV2 and TRBJ1-1, with D perhaps matching TRBD1 (6 bases). Germline CDR1 and CDR2: SNHLY and FYNNEI. The CDR3 is 13 residues long. The CDR3 bases are TGTGCCAGCACCCACAGGGAGAACACTGAAGCTTTATTT. It codes for CASTHRENTEALF.

A word on this clonotype: A read error is possible here, since a much larger clone lies one base away. The J gene is TRBJ1-1, the V gene TRBV27; D might be TRBD1 (5 bases). Germline-derived CDR1 and CDR2 are MNHEY and SMNVEV (reference sequence). The V end lost 8 bases, the J end lost 1 base, and 14 bases lay between the germline ends. This CDR3 is 14 amino acids long. The CDR3 coding sequence is TGTGCCAGCGGGCGGGCCAGGGCGAACACTGAAGCTTTCTTT. Translation gives CASGRARANTEAFF.

By share, this clonotype counts as medium-sized. J is TRBJ2-7 and V is TRBV12-3 or TRBV12-4; the match to TRBD2 covers 11 bases. V shed 6 bases and J 6 bases; nucleotides not matched to a gene: 10. The CDR3 runs 15 residues. This chain's CDR3 is CASSKTSGRPGEQYF. For the CDR3, the DNA is TGTGCCAGCAGCAAAACTAGCGGGAGACCGGGCGAGCAGTACTTC.

With respect to this clonotype: This may arise from a read error, as a much more abundant clone is one base away. J is TRBJ1-1 and V is TRBV18; D is perhaps TRBD1 (6 bases). Germline values: CDR1 KGHSH, CDR2 LQKENI. CDR3 length: 14 residues. The CDR3 DNA sequence: TGTGCCAGCTCACCGTTTAGGGGGACGACTGAATCTTTCTTT. As protein: CASSPFRGTTESFF. The full variable domain, completed using reference TRBV18 and TRBJ1-1, is NAGVMQNPRHLVRRRGQEARLRCSPMKGHSHVYWYRQLPEEGLKFMVYLQKENIIDESGMPKERFSAEFPKEGPSILRIQQVVRGDSAAYFCASSPFRGTTESFFGQGTRLTVV.

Concerning this clonotype: Because the CDR3 is missing its conserved closing phenylalanine or tryptophan, this is likely a read error. The chain uses TRBV14 and TRBJ2-1, with D tentatively TRBD1 (6 bases). The V and J ends lost 4 bases and 2 bases respectively, with 15 bases between them. The CDR3 runs 16 residues. In germline, CDR1 is SGHDN, CDR2 FVKESK. The chain's CDR3 is CASSPPGRGTYNEQFL. The CDR3 bases are TGTGCCAGCAGCCCCCCTGGCAGGGGTACCTACAATGAGCAGTTCCTC.

Relative to its sample, this clonotype is large. The J gene is TRBJ2-2, the V gene TRBV15; D is possibly TRBD2 (5 bases). The germline CDR1 and CDR2 sequences are LNHNV and YYDKDF (reference sequence). The CDR3 length is 15 residues. V was shortened by 7 bases and J by 5 bases, with 17 bases between the two germline ends. The CDR3 bases are TGTGCCACCACCACGAGACTCTCGGGGACCGGGGAGCTGTTTTTT. This gives the protein CATTTRLSGTGELFF.

The chain uses TRBV6-1 and TRBJ1-4, with a tentative D call TRBD1 (6 bases). Germline values: CDR1 MNHNS, CDR2 SASEGT. This CDR3 is 15 amino acids long. V was trimmed by 5 bases and J by 2 bases, leaving 12 bases between them. CDR3 sequence (DNA): TGTGCCAGCAGTATCATACAGGGTACTAATGAAAAACTGTTTTTT. Its translation is CASSIIQGTNEKLFF.

The rearrangement uses TRBV29-1 and TRBJ1-2, with D unclear. Germline V CDR1 and CDR2: SQVTM, ANQGSEA. Trimming took 5 bases from V and 4 from J, leaving 17 bases between them. The length of the CDR3 is 14 residues. The CDR3 coding sequence is TGCAGCGTTCAACCAGGATCTCTCACCTATGGCTACACCTTC. This codes for CSVQPGSLTYGYTF.

In this sample, this clonotype turned up a few times. V and J are TRBV29-1 and TRBJ2-3; D gene unclear. With 5 bases removed from V and 0 bases from J, the gap between germline ends came to 12 bases. Germline V CDR1 and CDR2: SQVTM, ANQGSEA. The CDR3 contains 14 residues. The CDR3 reads CSVQEWESTDTQYF. As DNA, the CDR3 is TGCAGCGTTCAGGAGTGGGAAAGCACAGATACGCAGTATTTT.

This clonotype counts as medium-sized (0.01 to 0.1%). The chain carries TRBV5-1 and TRBJ2-7; perhaps TRBD2 as D (7 bases). From germline, CDR1 is SGHRS and CDR2 YFSETQ. The CDR3 contains 15 residues. Trimming left V 4 bases short and J 3 bases short, with 17 bases between. The CDR3 DNA follows: TGCGCCAGCAGCGCCGGACAGCCGGGGGGCTACGAGCAGTACTTC. It translates to CASSAGQPGGYEQYF.

This clonotype is medium-sized. The V and J genes are TRBV6-1 and TRBJ2-7; no clear D gene. The CDR3 extends over 16 amino acids. CDR1 is MNHNS and CDR2 is SASEGT in the germline V gene. Trimming cost V 0 bases and J 0 bases, with 12 bases left between them. The CDR3 region is CASSEALTDGSYEQYF. As DNA, the CDR3 is TGTGCCAGCAGTGAAGCCCTTACGGACGGCTCCTACGAGCAGTACTTC.

Judged by abundance, this clonotype is medium-sized. The chain carries TRBV3-1 and TRBJ1-2; D ambiguous. The CDR3 covers 15 residues. Trimming shortened V by 0 bases and J by 3 bases, and 11 bases separated the two germline ends. Per germline, CDR1 LGHDT and CDR2 YNNKEL (reference sequence). This CDR3 reads CASSQDRSGYYGYTF. The CDR3 DNA reads TGTGCCAGCAGCCAAGATAGGTCCGGGTACTATGGCTACACCTTC.

The chain combines TRBV30 with TRBJ1-3, with D unclear. CDR1 and CDR2 (germline): GTSNPN, SVGIG (reference sequence). The V gene lost 3 bases and the J gene lost 0 bases, with 6 bases spanning the gap. CDR3 length: 13 residues. The CDR3 spells CAWSVSSGNTIYF. CDR3 sequence (DNA): TGTGCCTGGAGCGTCTCCTCTGGAAACACCATATATTTT.

This clonotype is labeled medium-sized. The chain has TRBV20-1 and TRBJ1-2, with TRBD1 identical over 9 bases. CDR1 DFQATT and CDR2 SNEGSKA come from the germline V gene (reference sequence). The CDR3 has 16 amino acids. V trimming: 0 bases; J trimming: 6 bases; junction bases outside the gene matches: 11. The CDR3 nucleotides are TGCAGTGCTAGAGATAGCCCCGGGACAGGGAACCATGGCTACACCTTC. It specifies CSARDSPGTGNHGYTF.

This clonotype is labeled medium-sized (0.01 to 0.1%). The chain couples TRBV6-1 to TRBJ1-5, with TRBD1 matching 9 bases. The CDR3 sequence is 12 residues long. CDR1 and CDR2 from the germline V gene are MNHNS and SASEGT. The V gene end was trimmed by 6 bases and the J gene end by 11 bases; junction bases not matched to a gene: 5. CDR3 in DNA: TGTGCCAGCAGCCAACAGGGGGCGGCCCAGCATTTT. Its translation: CASSQQGAAQHF.

V gene TRBV11-2 combines with J gene TRBJ2-3, with 14 bases that match TRBD2. Trimming cost V 3 bases and J 6 bases; bases outside gene matches: 14. Germline values: CDR1 SGHAT, CDR2 FQNNGV. The CDR3 is 19 residues long. The CDR3 here is CASSLSPGTSGGLRDTQYF. The CDR3 region has the DNA TGTGCCAGCAGCTTGTCTCCCGGGACTAGCGGGGGCCTCCGCGATACGCAGTATTTT.

This clonotype was found a few times. This chain uses TRBV4-1 with TRBJ2-3, with 15 positions matching TRBD2. The CDR3 has 15 amino acids. J was trimmed by 5 bases and V by 3 bases; bases with no gene match: 0. From germline, CDR1 is MGHRA and CDR2 YSYEKL. The CDR3 region has the DNA TGCGCCAGCAGCCAGGGACTAGCGGGAGGAGATACGCAGTATTTT. The encoded protein is CASSQGLAGGDTQYF.

This clonotype is medium-sized in the sample. The CDR3 DNA reads TGCAGCGTCCGTCCCGGGACAGGGGGCTACACCTTC. As protein: CSVRPGTGGYTF. The rearrangement links TRBV29-1 to TRBJ1-2, with TRBD1 identical over 9 bases. Germline trimming cut 6 bases from V and 8 bases from J; bases unmatched to any gene: 7. The length of the CDR3 is 12 residues. Germline-derived CDR1 and CDR2 are SQVTM and ANQGSEA.

Comments on this clonotype: A much more abundant neighbour one base away suggests this may be a read error. The chain links TRBV6-1 to TRBJ2-2, with a possible D match to TRBD1 (5 bases). CDR1 is MNHNS, CDR2 SASEGT, per germline. The CDR3 runs 14 residues. Trimming removed 6 bases from V and 5 bases from J, with 13 bases in between. The CDR3 loop reads CASSQGGATGELFF. CDR3 coding DNA: TGTGCCAGCAGCCAGGGTGGGGCTACCGGGGAGCTGTTTTTT.

The gene calls are TRBV7-2 and TRBJ1-6, with D perhaps matching TRBD1 (5 bases). Germline V gene sequence: CDR1 SGHTA, CDR2 FQGNSA. Trimming cost V 6 bases and J 5 bases, with 14 bases left between them. The CDR3 is 15 residues long. CDR3 sequence (DNA): TGTGCCAGCAGTTCCCAGACAGCGGATAATTCACCCCTCCACTTT. Its translation: CASSSQTADNSPLHF.

This clonotype is categorized as medium-sized (0.01 to 0.1%). The chain has TRBV6-1 and TRBJ1-4; D uncertain. V shed 5 bases and J shed 8 bases, with 12 bases lying between them. The CDR3 is 13 amino acids. Germline V gene sequence: CDR1 MNHNS, CDR2 SASEGT. CDR3 residues: CASSTPGEEKLFF. The CDR3 region has the DNA TGTGCCAGCAGTACCCCCGGGGAAGAAAAACTGTTTTTT.